This T cell receptor (beta chain) was captured in a study of T cell clonality in common variable immunodeficiency. The study, taken as a whole, reports: Fewer deletions and N-nucleotide insertions were reportedly seen in common variable immunodeficiency TCR beta sequences. Fewer TCRbeta clones were shared among CVID subjects than controls.

The CDR3 runs to 14 residues. The germline gives CDR1 SEHNR, CDR2 FQNEAQ (reference sequence). V was shortened by 4 bases and J by 0 bases, with 9 bases between the two germline ends. Sequencing was performed with immunoSEQ multiplex PCR; in TCRdb, only in-frame clones are kept and a portion is missing. Sampling found 25,000 to 35,000 clones, none seen once. Remarks on this clone: Its antigen remains unidentified. Coverage ceases 3 residues before the CDR3 finishes, and the germline J gene fills in the end.

The rearrangement links TRBV7-9 to TRBJ1-1, with D perhaps TRBD1 (5 bases). This TCR derives from a human donor with common variable immunodeficiency. The sequenced sample was peripheral blood mononuclear cells. Partial CDR3 DNA: TGTGCCAGCAGCTACCTGACAGTGAACACTGAA. Its translation is CASSYLTVNTE. The whole CDR3 protein reads CASSYLTVNTEAFF.